This T cell receptor beta chain was sequenced during a study of response to subunit inactivated influenza vaccine. MiXCR was run by TCRdb on the RT-PCR reads, yielding one entry per CDR3 protein. The sample comprises more than 500,000 distinct CDR3 sequences, about 10% of which are singletons, and approximately 11% rests with the top ten. Trimming removed 5 bases from V and 0 bases from J, with 15 bases in between. The germline gives CDR1 SGHRS, CDR2 YFSETQ. The CDR3 extends over 15 amino acids. The sample was also linked to a second study, of T cells expressing NK-cell markers. That work adds: UMI-tagged 5'RACE template switching yielded the TCR beta cDNA. There were seven HCMV-seropositive donors and one seronegative donor among the eight sequenced.

The sample consisted of PBMCs from blood, taken on the day of vaccination. This TCR was sampled from a man in his fifties or sixties who received an inactivated influenza vaccine. The V call is TRBV5-1, the J call TRBJ2-7; D is unresolved. The CDR3 region is CASRPSDGNSYEQYF. In DNA form, the CDR3 reads TGCGCCAGCAGACCATCGGACGGTAACTCCTACGAGCAGTACTTC.